The entry that follows covers one TCR beta chain sequence. Its antigen is not known. TCRdb analysed the 5' RACE reads with MiXCR anew, one entry per CDR3 protein. The table shows approximately 240,000 distinct CDR3 sequences, with approximately 16% occurring only once. This entry belongs to a study of T-cell memory formation after mild COVID-19. Study-level background: TCR clusters were largely donor specific. Study-level results: A subset of responding clones appeared in pre-infection memory, suggesting cross-reactive memory joined. Clones that contracted clustered mainly in CM and EM if CD4+ and in EMRA if CD8+.

J lost 2 bases, V lost 4 bases, and 5 bases had no gene match. Per germline, CDR1 KGHDR and CDR2 SFDVKD. The CDR3 loop spans 15 amino acids. The sequencing input was PBMCs or a T cell subset sorted from them (not recorded which). The chain is built from TRBV24-1 and TRBJ2-5, with 8 bases identical to TRBD2. The TCR originated in a man between 18 and 29 years old who had mild COVID-19 (a few samples of this study predate the infection). Cell type and time point are not known. The CDR3 sequence is CATSDPGGDQETQYF. The CDR3 coding sequence is TGTGCCACCAGTGACCCCGGGGGGGATCAAGAGACCCAGTACTTC.